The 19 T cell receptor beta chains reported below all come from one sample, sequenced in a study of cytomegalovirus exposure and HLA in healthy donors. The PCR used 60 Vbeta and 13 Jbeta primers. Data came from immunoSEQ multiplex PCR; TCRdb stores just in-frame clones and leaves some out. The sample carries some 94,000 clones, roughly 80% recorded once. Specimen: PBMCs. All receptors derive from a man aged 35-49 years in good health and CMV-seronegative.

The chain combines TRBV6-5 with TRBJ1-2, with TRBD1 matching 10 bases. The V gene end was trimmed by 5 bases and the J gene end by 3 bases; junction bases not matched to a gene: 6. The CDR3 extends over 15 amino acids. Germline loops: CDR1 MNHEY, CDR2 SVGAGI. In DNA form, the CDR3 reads TGTGCCAGCAGTCAAGACGGGACAGGGGACTATGGCTACACCTTC. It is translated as CASSQDGTGDYGYTF.

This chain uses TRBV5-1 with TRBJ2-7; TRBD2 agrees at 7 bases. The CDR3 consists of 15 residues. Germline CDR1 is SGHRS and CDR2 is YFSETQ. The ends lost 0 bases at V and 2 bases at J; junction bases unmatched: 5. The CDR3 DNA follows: TGCGCCAGCAGCTTGGCCGGGGGAGGGACCTACGAGCAGTACTTC. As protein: CASSLAGGGTYEQYF. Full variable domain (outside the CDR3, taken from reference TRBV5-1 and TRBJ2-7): KAGVTQTPRYLIKTRGQQVTLSCSPISGHRSVSWYQQTPGQGLQFLFEYFSETQRNKGNFPGRFSGRQFSNSRSEMNVSTLELGDSALYLCASSLAGGGTYEQYFGPGTRLTVT.

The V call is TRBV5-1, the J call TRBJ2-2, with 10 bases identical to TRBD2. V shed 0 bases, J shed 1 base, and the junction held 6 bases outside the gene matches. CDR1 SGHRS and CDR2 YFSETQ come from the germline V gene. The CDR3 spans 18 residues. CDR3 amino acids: CASSLVLAGVLNTGELFF. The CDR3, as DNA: TGCGCCAGCAGCTTGGTCCTAGCGGGAGTTCTGAACACCGGGGAGCTGTTTTTT.

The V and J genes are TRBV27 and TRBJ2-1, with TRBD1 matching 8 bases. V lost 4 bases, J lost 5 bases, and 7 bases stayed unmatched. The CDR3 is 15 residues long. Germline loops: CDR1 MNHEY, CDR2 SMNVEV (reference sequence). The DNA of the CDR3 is TGTGCCAGCAGTTCCCGGTCACAGGGGGACAATGAGCAGTTCTTC. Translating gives CASSSRSQGDNEQFF.

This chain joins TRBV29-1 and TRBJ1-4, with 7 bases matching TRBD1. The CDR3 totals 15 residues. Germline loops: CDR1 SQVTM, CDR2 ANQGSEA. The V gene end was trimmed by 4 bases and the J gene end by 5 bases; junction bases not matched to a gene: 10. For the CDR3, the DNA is TGCAGCGTTGGGGCTACGACAGGGCGGAATGAAAAACTGTTTTTT. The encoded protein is CSVGATTGRNEKLFF. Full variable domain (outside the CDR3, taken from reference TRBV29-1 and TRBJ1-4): SAVISQKPSRDICQRGTSLTIQCQVDSQVTMMFWYRQQPGQSLTLIATANQGSEATYESGFVIDKFPISRPNLTFSTLTVSNMSPEDSSIYLCSVGATTGRNEKLFFGSGTQLSVL.

The CDR3 spells CASSFLKGTEAFF. CDR3 DNA sequence: TGTGCCAGCAGTTTTCTCAAGGGGACTGAAGCTTTCTTT. The rearrangement uses TRBV28 and TRBJ1-1, with a tentative D call TRBD1 (5 bases). The germline CDR1 and CDR2 sequences are MDHEN and SYDVKM. The CDR3 contains 13 residues. Trimming left V 3 bases short and J 5 bases short, with 10 bases between.

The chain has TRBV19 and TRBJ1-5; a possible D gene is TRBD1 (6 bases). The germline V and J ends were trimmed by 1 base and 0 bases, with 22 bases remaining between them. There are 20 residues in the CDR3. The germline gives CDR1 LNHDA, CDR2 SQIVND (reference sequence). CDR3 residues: CASSIVSRGPGEYSNQPQHF. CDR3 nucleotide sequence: TGTGCCAGTAGTATAGTGTCTCGGGGTCCAGGGGAGTATAGCAATCAGCCCCAGCATTTT.

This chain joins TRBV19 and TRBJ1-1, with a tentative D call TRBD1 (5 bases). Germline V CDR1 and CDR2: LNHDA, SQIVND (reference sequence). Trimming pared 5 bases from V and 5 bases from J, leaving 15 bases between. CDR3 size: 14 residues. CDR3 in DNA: TGTGCCAGTAGTGCGACATGGGGGGGGACTGAAGCTTTCTTT. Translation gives CASSATWGGTEAFF.

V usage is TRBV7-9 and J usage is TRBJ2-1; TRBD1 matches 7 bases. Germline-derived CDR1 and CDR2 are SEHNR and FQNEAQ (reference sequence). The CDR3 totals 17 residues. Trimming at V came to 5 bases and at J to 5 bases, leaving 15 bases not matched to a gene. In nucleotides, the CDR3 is TGTGCCAGCAGCCTACCTATGACAGGGCTGGATAACAATGAGCAGTTCTTC. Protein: CASSLPMTGLDNNEQFF.

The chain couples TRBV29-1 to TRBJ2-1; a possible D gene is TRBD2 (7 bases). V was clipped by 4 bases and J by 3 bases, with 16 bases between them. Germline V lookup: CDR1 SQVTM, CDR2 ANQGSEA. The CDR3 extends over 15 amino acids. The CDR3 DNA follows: TGCAGCGTTGGACCGCCCGGGGGGCACTACAATGAGCAGTTCTTC. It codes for CSVGPPGGHYNEQFF.

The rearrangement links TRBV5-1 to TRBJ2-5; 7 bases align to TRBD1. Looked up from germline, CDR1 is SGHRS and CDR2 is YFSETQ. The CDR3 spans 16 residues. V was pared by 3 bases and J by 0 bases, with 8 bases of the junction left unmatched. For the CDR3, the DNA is TGCGCCAGCAGCTACTGGACAGGTGGGGACCAAGAGACCCAGTACTTC. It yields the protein CASSYWTGGDQETQYF.

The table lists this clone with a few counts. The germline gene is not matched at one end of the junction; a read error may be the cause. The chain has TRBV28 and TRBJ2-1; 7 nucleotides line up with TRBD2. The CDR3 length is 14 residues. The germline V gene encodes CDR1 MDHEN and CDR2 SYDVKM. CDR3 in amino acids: CASNLAGQYNEQFF. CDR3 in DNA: TGTGCCAGCAATTTAGCGGGCCAGTACAATGAGCAGTTCTTC.

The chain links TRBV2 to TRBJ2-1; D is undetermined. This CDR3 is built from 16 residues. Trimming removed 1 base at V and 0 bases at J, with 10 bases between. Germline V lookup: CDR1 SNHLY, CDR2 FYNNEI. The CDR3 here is CASSEGRLSSYNEQFF. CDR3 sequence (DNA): TGTGCCAGCAGTGAAGGTAGACTCAGCTCCTACAATGAGCAGTTCTTC.

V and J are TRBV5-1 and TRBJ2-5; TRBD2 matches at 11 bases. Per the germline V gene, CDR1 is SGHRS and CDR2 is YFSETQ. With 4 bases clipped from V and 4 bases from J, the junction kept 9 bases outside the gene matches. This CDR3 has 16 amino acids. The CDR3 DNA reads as TGCGCCAGCAGCAGGGATACTAGCGGGGGTGGAGAGACCCAGTACTTC. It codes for CASSRDTSGGGETQYF.

CDR3 region: CASSSDREVKGNSPLHF. In DNA, the CDR3 is TGTGCCAGCAGTTCGGACAGGGAGGTTAAAGGGAATTCACCCCTCCACTTT. V and J are TRBV5-6 and TRBJ1-6; 8 nucleotides line up with TRBD1. The CDR3 runs 17 residues. The V gene end was trimmed by 5 bases and the J gene end by 7 bases; junction bases not matched to a gene: 14. The V gene's germline CDR1 is SGHDT and CDR2 YYEEEE. Supplemented by reference TRBV5-6 and TRBJ1-6, the full variable domain reads DAGVTQSPTHLIKTRGQQVTLRCSPKSGHDTVSWYQQALGQGPQFIFQYYEEEERQRGNFPDRFSGHQFPNYSSELNVNALLLGDSALYLCASSSDREVKGNSPLHFGNGTRLTVT.

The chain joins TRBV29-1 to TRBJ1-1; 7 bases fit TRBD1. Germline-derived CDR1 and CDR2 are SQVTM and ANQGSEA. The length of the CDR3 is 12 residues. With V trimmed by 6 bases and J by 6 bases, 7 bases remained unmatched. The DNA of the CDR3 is TGCAGCGTCGGAACAGGGGCGTCTGAAGCTTTCTTT. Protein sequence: CSVGTGASEAFF.

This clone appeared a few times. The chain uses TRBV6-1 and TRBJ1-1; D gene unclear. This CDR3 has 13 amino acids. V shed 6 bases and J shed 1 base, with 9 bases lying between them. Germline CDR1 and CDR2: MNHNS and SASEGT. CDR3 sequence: CASRGRENTEAFF. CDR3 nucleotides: TGTGCCAGCAGGGGTCGGGAGAACACTGAAGCTTTCTTT.

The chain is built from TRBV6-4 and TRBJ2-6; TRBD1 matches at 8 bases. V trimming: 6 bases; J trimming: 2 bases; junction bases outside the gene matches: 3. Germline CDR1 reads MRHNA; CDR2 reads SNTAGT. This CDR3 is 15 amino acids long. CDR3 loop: CASRGQGPGANVLTF. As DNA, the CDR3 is TGTGCCAGCAGAGGACAGGGTCCTGGGGCCAACGTCCTGACTTTC.

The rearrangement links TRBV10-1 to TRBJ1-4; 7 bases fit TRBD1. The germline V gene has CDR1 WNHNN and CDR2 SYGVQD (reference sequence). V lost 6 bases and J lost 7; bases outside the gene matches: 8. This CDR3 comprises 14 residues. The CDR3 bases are TGCGCCAGCAGAAACAGGGGCAGGAGTGAAAAACTGTTTTTT. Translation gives CASRNRGRSEKLFF.